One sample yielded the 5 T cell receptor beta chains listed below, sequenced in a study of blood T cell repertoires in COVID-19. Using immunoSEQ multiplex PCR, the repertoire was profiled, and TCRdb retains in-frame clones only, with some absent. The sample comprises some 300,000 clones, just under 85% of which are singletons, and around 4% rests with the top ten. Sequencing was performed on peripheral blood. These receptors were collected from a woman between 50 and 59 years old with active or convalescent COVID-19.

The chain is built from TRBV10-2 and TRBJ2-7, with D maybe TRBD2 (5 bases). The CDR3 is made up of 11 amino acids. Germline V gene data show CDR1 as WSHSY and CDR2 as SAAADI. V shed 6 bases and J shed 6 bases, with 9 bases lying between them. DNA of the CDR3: TGCGCCAGCAGCGATCGGGGCGAGCAGTACTTC. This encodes CASSDRGEQYF.

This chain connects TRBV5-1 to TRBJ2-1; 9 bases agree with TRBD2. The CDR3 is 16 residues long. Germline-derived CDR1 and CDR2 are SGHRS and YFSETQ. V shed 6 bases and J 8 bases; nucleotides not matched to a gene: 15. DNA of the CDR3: TGCGCCAGCACCGTCGGACTAGCGAGCAGTAAGGATGAGCAGTTCTTC. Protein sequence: CASTVGLASSKDEQFF.

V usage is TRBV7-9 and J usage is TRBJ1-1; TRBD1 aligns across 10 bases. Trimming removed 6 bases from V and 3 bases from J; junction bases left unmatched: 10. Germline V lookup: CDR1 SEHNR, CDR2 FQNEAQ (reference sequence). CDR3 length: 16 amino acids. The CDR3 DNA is TGTGCCAGCAGTCCAACGAAGACAGGGGGCGACACTGAAGCTTTCTTT. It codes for CASSPTKTGGDTEAFF.

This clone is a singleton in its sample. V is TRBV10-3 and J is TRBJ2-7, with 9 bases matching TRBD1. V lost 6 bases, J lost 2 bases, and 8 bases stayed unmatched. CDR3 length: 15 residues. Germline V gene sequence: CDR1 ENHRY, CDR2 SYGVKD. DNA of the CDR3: TGTGCCATCAGGGACGGACAGGGGTCCCCCTACGAGCAGTACTTC. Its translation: CAIRDGQGSPYEQYF.

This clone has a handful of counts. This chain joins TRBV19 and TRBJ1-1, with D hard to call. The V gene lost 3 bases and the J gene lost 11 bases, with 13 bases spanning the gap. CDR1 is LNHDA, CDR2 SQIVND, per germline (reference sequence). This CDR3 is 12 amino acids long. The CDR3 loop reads CASSISGKKAFF. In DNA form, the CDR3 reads TGTGCCAGTAGTATTTCGGGGAAGAAGGCTTTCTTT.